This T cell receptor beta chain was observed in a study of T cell changes during pregnancy in multiple sclerosis. CDR1 and CDR2 from the germline V gene are MNHEY and SMNVEV (reference sequence). The V end lost 2 bases, the J end lost 8 bases, and 9 bases lay between the germline ends. CDR3 length: 13 residues. Some clones are missing from TCRdb's copy, which holds only in-frame ones; the method was immunoSEQ multiplex PCR. This sample yields roughly 80,000 clones, of which about 91% are seen a single time; around 3% belongs to the top ten. The chain combines TRBV27 with TRBJ1-4; tentative D call: TRBD1 (5 bases). The source material was peripheral blood, sampled before pregnancy. The sequence came from a female donor with multiple sclerosis, enrolled in a pregnancy study. The CDR3 nucleotides are TGTGCCAGCAGTTTAGGGGGAGGCGAAAAACTGTTTTTT. Protein product: CASSLGGGEKLFF.